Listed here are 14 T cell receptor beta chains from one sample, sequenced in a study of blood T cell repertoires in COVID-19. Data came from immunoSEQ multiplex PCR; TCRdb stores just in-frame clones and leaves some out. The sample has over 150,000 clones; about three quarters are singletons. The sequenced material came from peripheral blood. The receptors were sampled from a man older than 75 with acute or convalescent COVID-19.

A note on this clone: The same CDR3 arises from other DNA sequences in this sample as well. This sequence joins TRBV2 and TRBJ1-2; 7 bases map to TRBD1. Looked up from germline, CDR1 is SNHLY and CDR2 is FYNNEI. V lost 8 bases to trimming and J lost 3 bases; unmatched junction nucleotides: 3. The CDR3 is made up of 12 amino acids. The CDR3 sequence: CASGGTDYGYTF. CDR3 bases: TGTGCCAGCGGGGGGACAGACTATGGCTACACCTTC. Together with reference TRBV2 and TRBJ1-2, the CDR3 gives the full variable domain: EPEVTQTPSHQVTQMGQEVILRCVPISNHLYFYWYRQILGQKVEFLVSFYNNEISEKSEIFDDQFSVERPDGSNFTLKIRSTKLEDSAMYFCASGGTDYGYTFGSGTRLTVV.

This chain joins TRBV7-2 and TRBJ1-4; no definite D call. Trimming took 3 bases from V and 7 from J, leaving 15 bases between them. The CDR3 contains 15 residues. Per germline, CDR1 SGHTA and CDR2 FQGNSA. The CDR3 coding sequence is TGTGCCAGCAGCTTGCGATCTTTGAGGGCTGAAAAACTGTTTTTT. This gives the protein CASSLRSLRAEKLFF.

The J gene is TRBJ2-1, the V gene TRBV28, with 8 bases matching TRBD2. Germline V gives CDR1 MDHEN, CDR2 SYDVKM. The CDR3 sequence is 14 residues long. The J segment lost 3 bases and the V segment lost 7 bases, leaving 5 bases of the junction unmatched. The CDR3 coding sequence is TGTGCCAGCACCGTAGCGGGGCTCTACAATGAGCAGTTCTTC. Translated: CASTVAGLYNEQFF.

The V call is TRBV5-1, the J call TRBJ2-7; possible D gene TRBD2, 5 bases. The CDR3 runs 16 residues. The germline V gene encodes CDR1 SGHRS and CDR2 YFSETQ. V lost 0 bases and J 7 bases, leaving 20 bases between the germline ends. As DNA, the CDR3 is TGCGCCAGCAGCTTGGGCAGAGGACTGCGAGTTATGGAGCAGTACTTC. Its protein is CASSLGRGLRVMEQYF.

CDR3 sequence: CASSGGGARDTQYF. DNA for the CDR3: TGTGCCAGCAGTGGCGGGGGGGCAAGAGATACGCAGTATTTT. V usage is TRBV2 and J usage is TRBJ2-3; 9 bases agree with TRBD2. V was pared by 4 bases and J by 5 bases, with 4 bases of the junction left unmatched. In germline, CDR1 is SNHLY, CDR2 FYNNEI. This CDR3 comprises 14 residues.

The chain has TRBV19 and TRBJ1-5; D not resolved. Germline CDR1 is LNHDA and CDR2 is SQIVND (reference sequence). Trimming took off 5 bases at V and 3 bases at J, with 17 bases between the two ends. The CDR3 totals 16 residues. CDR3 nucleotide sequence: TGTGCCAGTAGTCCCTCCCGGGAACCCGTCAATCAGCCCCAGCATTTT. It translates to CASSPSREPVNQPQHF.

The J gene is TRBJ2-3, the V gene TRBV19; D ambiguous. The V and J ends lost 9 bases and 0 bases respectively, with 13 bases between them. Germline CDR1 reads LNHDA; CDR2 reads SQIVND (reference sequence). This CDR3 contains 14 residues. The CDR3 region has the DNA TGTGCCAGCTCCAGCGCTACTAGCACAGATACGCAGTATTTT. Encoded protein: CASSSATSTDTQYF.

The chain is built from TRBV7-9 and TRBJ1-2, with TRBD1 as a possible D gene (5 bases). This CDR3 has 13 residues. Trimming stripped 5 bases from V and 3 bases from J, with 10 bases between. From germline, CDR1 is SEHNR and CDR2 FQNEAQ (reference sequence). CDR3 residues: CASSHPTDYGYTF. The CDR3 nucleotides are TGTGCCAGCAGCCATCCGACAGACTATGGCTACACCTTC.

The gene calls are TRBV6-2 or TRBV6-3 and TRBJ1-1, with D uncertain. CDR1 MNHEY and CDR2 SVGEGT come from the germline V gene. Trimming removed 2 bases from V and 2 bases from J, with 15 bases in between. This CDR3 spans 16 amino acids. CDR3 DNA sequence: TGTGCCAGCAGTTACGAGCAGGCAAAACTCAACACTGAAGCTTTCTTT. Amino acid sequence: CASSYEQAKLNTEAFF.

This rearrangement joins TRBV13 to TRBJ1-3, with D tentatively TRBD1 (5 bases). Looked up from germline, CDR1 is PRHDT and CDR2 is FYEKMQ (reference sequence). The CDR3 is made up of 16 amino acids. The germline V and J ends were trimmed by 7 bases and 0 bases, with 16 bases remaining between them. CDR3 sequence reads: CASTGRDFASGNTIYF. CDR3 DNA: TGTGCCAGCACCGGCCGGGACTTTGCCTCTGGAAACACCATATATTTT.

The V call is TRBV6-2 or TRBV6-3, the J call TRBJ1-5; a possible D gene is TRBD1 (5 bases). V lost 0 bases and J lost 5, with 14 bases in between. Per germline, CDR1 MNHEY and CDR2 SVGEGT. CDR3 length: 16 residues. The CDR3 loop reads CASSYSRRGYHQPQHF. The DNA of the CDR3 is TGTGCCAGCAGTTACTCACGGAGGGGCTACCATCAGCCCCAGCATTTT.

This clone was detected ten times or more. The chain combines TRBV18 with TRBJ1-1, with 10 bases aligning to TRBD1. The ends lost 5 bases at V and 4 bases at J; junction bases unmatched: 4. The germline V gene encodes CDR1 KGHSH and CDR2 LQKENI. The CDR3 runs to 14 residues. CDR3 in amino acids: CASSTGQGTTEAFF. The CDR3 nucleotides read TGTGCCAGCTCAACGGGACAGGGGACCACTGAAGCTTTCTTT.

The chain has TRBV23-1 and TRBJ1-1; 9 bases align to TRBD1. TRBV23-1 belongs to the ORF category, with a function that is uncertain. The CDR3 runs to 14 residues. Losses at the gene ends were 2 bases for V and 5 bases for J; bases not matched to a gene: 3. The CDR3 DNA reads TGCGCCAGCAGTCAAACAGGGGGCCGGACTGAAGCTTTCTTT. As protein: CASSQTGGRTEAFF.

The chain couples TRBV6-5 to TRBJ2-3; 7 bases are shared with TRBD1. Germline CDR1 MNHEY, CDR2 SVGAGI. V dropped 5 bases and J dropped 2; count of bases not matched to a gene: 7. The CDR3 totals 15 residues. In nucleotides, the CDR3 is TGTGCCAGCAGTCCTACAGGGGCGGTCACAGATACGCAGTATTTT. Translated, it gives CASSPTGAVTDTQYF.